This paragraph reports one T cell receptor beta chain. Germline lookup yields CDR1 SGHDT and CDR2 YYEEEE. V trimming: 7 bases; J trimming: 2 bases; junction bases outside the gene matches: 8. The CDR3 is made up of 14 amino acids. Profiled with immunoSEQ multiplex PCR; TCRdb holds only in-frame clones, not every one. The top ten hold 3.5% of the sample, which has more than 90,000 clones, 88% seen once. The entry originates in a study of T cell responses to AZD1222 COVID-19 vaccine. J is TRBJ2-5 and V is TRBV5-6, with 7 bases fitting TRBD2. The source was peripheral blood, collected 28 days after the second AZD1222 dose. The source of this sequence is an adult who received the AZD1222 COVID-19 vaccine. CDR3 in DNA: TGTGCCAGCGACTCTGTGGGGGGGCAAGAGACCCAGTACTTC. Translated, it gives CASDSVGGQETQYF.